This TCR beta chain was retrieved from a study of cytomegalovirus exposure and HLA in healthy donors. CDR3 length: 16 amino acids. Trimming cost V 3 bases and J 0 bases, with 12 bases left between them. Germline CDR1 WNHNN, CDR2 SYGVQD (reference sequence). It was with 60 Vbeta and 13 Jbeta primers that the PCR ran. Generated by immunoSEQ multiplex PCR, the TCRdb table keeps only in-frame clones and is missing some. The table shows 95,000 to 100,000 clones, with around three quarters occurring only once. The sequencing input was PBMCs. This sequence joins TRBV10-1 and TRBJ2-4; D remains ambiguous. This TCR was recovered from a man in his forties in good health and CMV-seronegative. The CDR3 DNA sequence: TGCGCCAGCAGTGAAGAGGAGTCAATAGCCAAAAACATTCAGTACTTC. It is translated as CASSEEESIAKNIQYF.